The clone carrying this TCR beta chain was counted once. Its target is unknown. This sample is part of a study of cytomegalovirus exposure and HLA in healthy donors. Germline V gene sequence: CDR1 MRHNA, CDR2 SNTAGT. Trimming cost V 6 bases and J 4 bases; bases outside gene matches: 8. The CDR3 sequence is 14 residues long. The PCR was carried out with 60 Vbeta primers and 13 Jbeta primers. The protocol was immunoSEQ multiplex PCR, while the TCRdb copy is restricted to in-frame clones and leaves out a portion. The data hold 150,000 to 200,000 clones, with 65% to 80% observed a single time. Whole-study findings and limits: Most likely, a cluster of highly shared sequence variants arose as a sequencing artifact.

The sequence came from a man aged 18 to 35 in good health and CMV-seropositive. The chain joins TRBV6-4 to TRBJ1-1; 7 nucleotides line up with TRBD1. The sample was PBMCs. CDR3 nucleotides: TGTGCCAGCAGGCCTACGGCAGGGGGCACTGAAGCTTTCTTT. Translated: CASRPTAGGTEAFF.